What follows is one T cell receptor (beta chain) and its context. This sample was taken from a study of blood T cell repertoires in COVID-19. Across the whole study: Collection of acute and convalescent COVID-19 samples took place in the United States, Italy and Spain. Sources were T cells, B-cell-depleted T cells, or PBMCs; the material itself was cDNA or gDNA.

The V gene's germline CDR1 is SGHAT and CDR2 FQDESV (reference sequence). J was trimmed by 2 bases and V by 4 bases; bases with no gene match: 4. The CDR3 runs 16 residues. In the authors' methods: The assay estimated nucleated cells by amplifying reference gene primers. Only in-frame clones appear in the TCRdb table, and some are missing; sequencing was by immunoSEQ multiplex PCR. V, J and clone size were drawn from that table, and D and trimming were deduced from the DNA. Of 200,000 or so clones listed, just under 85% are singletons. This receptor was obtained from a human donor with acute or convalescent COVID-19. The donor label of this sample is uncertain. Sequenced material: peripheral blood. The chain couples TRBV11-1 to TRBJ2-3; 12 bases agree with TRBD2. In DNA form, the CDR3 reads TGTGCCAGCAGCTCGGGACTAGCGGGTACCACAGATACGCAGTATTTT. This gives the protein CASSSGLAGTTDTQYF.